Below, 32 T cell receptor beta chains from the same sample are listed, as sequenced in a study of a mutant IDH1 vaccine in newly diagnosed glioma. The data were produced by immunoSEQ multiplex PCR, yet TCRdb's version contains in-frame clones alone and is incomplete. The table lists tens of thousands of clones, around 80% of them singletons. Time point in this sample: baseline, week 1 (first vaccination visit). Noted treatment: pre-vaccination baseline after standard-of-care therapy. Sequenced here: peripheral blood mononuclear cells (PBMCs), sampled from a glioma patient treated with radiotherapy, temozolomide or both. The receptors come from a middle-aged man with glioma. Some clones in this sample may be carry-over from other donors' samples.

The chain links TRBV30 to TRBJ1-2, with TRBD1 identical over 8 bases. The germline gives CDR1 GTSNPN, CDR2 SVGIG (reference sequence). The V and J ends lost 3 bases and 6 bases, in that order; junction bases with no gene match: 9. The CDR3 has 14 residues. The CDR3 nucleotides are TGTGCCTGGAGAATACCGGGACAGGATGATGGCTACACCTTC. Translation gives CAWRIPGQDDGYTF.

This chain joins TRBV4-3 and TRBJ1-2; perhaps TRBD1 as D (5 bases). From germline, CDR1 is LGHNA and CDR2 YSLEER. The germline V and J ends were trimmed by 0 bases and 4 bases, with 15 bases remaining between them. CDR3 length: 16 residues. CDR3: CASSQDLRGFVYGYTF. The DNA of the CDR3 is TGCGCCAGCAGCCAAGATCTAAGGGGTTTTGTCTATGGCTACACCTTC.

V and J are TRBV2 and TRBJ1-4, with a weak D call TRBD1 (5 bases). The CDR3 loop spans 14 amino acids. Germline loops: CDR1 SNHLY, CDR2 FYNNEI. V was shortened by 7 bases and J by 10 bases, with 19 bases between the two germline ends. This CDR3 reads CASNPGEGAGKLFF. The CDR3 DNA follows: TGTGCCAGCAATCCGGGGGAAGGGGCGGGAAAACTGTTTTTT.

The V gene is TRBV4-3, the J gene TRBJ1-2, with D perhaps TRBD1 (5 bases). This CDR3 region has 14 residues. The V end lost 1 base, the J end lost 4 bases, and 10 bases lay between the germline ends. In germline, CDR1 is LGHNA, CDR2 YSLEER. CDR3 amino acids: CASSQGLGAYGYTF. The DNA of the CDR3 is TGCGCCAGCAGCCAAGGTTTAGGGGCCTATGGCTACACCTTC.

This rearrangement joins TRBV14 to TRBJ2-5, with unresolved D. CDR1 and CDR2 (germline): SGHDN, FVKESK. The CDR3 is 14 amino acids. V lost 1 base and J 1 base, leaving 7 bases between the germline ends. The CDR3 sequence: CASSQAGSQETQYF. The CDR3 DNA follows: TGTGCCAGCAGCCAAGCCGGGTCCCAAGAGACCCAGTACTTC. The variable domain in full, completed from reference TRBV14 and TRBJ2-5, reads EAGVTQFPSHSVIEKGQTVTLRCDPISGHDNLYWYRRVMGKEIKFLLHFVKESKQDESGMPNNRFLAERTGGTYSTLKVQPAELEDSGVYFCASSQAGSQETQYFGPGTRLLVL.

The chain links TRBV6-1 to TRBJ2-3, with D perhaps matching TRBD1 or TRBD2 (5 bases each). The CDR3 spans 17 residues. Germline CDR1 MNHNS, CDR2 SASEGT. The V end lost 4 bases, the J end lost 1 base, and 18 bases lay between the germline ends. The CDR3 DNA is TGTGCCAGCAGTGGGCCCCCCGGGGCCCTGGGCACAGATACGCAGTATTTT. Amino acid sequence: CASSGPPGALGTDTQYF.

This chain links TRBV10-3 with TRBJ1-5; 8 bases are a match to TRBD1. Germline CDR1 reads ENHRY; CDR2 reads SYGVKD. There are 13 residues in the CDR3. The ends lost 6 bases at V and 6 bases at J; junction bases unmatched: 4. The CDR3, as DNA: TGTGCCATCAGGCCTGACAGGGGTCAGCCCCAGCATTTT. This codes for CAIRPDRGQPQHF.

V gene TRBV18 combines with J gene TRBJ2-7; 12 bases are shared with TRBD1. CDR3 length equals 14 residues. The germline CDR1 and CDR2 sequences are KGHSH and LQKENI. V trimming: 3 bases; J trimming: 6 bases; junction bases outside the gene matches: 3. The CDR3 DNA follows: TGTGCCAGCTCACCGGGGACAGGGGGCTCCGAGCAGTACTTC. It specifies CASSPGTGGSEQYF.

The rearrangement links TRBV5-1 to TRBJ1-1, with 7 positions matching TRBD1. Germline assignment: CDR1 SGHRS and CDR2 YFSETQ. V was pared by 4 bases and J by 6 bases, with 6 bases of the junction left unmatched. The CDR3 is 13 residues long. The CDR3 reads CASSNDRDAEAFF. The CDR3 region has the DNA TGCGCCAGCAGCAATGACAGGGACGCTGAAGCTTTCTTT. Full variable domain (rest looked up from reference TRBV5-1 and TRBJ1-1): KAGVTQTPRYLIKTRGQQVTLSCSPISGHRSVSWYQQTPGQGLQFLFEYFSETQRNKGNFPGRFSGRQFSNSRSEMNVSTLELGDSALYLCASSNDRDAEAFFGQGTRLTVV.

The chain carries TRBV28 and TRBJ2-1, with D perhaps matching TRBD1 or TRBD2 (5 bases each). The CDR3 runs to 12 residues. Per germline, CDR1 MDHEN and CDR2 SYDVKM. V was trimmed by 7 bases and J by 14 bases, leaving 18 bases between them. CDR3 in DNA: TGTGCCAGCAAAGGCACGCGTCTGGGGGAGTTCTTC. It translates to CASKGTRLGEFF.

V gene TRBV29-1 combines with J gene TRBJ2-1, with TRBD1 matching over 7 bases. The V segment lost 3 bases and the J segment 15 bases; nucleotides outside the gene matches: 5. Germline V lookup: CDR1 SQVTM, CDR2 ANQGSEA. CDR3 length: 10 residues. CDR3 DNA: TGCAGCGTTGACACAGGGGAGAGGTTCTTC. It encodes CSVDTGERFF.

The J gene is TRBJ1-2, the V gene TRBV29-1; the D gene is possibly TRBD1 (5 bases). Deletions cut 0 bases from V and 8 bases from J, with 10 bases between. Germline CDR1 and CDR2: SQVTM and ANQGSEA. The CDR3 extends over 12 amino acids. The DNA for the CDR3 is TGCAGCGTTGAAGATCAGGGAGTCGGCTACACCTTC. Its translation is CSVEDQGVGYTF.

This clone showed up just a few times. This chain connects TRBV2 to TRBJ1-6; D uncertain. The CDR3 runs to 14 residues. Germline V gene lookup returns CDR1 SNHLY and CDR2 FYNNEI. Trimming removed 7 bases from V and 7 bases from J, with 14 bases in between. CDR3 sequence (DNA): TGTGCCAGCAACGAGGTGGGCAGGAATTCACCCCTCCACTTT. As protein: CASNEVGRNSPLHF. Supplemented by reference TRBV2 and TRBJ1-6, the full variable domain reads EPEVTQTPSHQVTQMGQEVILRCVPISNHLYFYWYRQILGQKVEFLVSFYNNEISEKSEIFDDQFSVERPDGSNFTLKIRSTKLEDSAMYFCASNEVGRNSPLHFGNGTRLTVT.

The gene calls are TRBV2 and TRBJ1-2; weak D call: TRBD1 (5 bases). Per the germline V gene, CDR1 is SNHLY and CDR2 is FYNNEI. V gave up 2 bases and J gave up 8 bases, with 12 bases separating them. The CDR3 totals 13 residues. DNA for the CDR3: TGTGCCAGCAGTGAAATCTGGGGCGACGGCTACACCTTC. Residues: CASSEIWGDGYTF.

The genes are TRBV2 and TRBJ2-5; tentative D call: TRBD2 (6 bases). From germline, CDR1 is SNHLY and CDR2 FYNNEI. With 8 bases removed from V and 0 bases from J, the gap between germline ends came to 13 bases. The CDR3 consists of 14 residues. CDR3 protein: CASEGGFYQETQYF. DNA of the CDR3: TGTGCCAGCGAAGGAGGGTTTTACCAAGAGACCCAGTACTTC.

This chain joins TRBV5-1 and TRBJ2-7; possible D gene TRBD1, 5 bases. The CDR3 runs 13 residues. The V end lost 0 bases, the J end lost 2 bases, and 6 bases lay between the germline ends. Germline CDR1 and CDR2: SGHRS and YFSETQ. The CDR3 spells CASSLVTAYEQYF. The DNA of the CDR3 is TGCGCCAGCAGCTTGGTGACAGCCTACGAGCAGTACTTC.

The chain has TRBV7-2 and TRBJ1-5; 7 bases agree with TRBD1. CDR1 is SGHTA, CDR2 FQGNSA, per germline. The CDR3 is 15 residues long. J lost 6 bases, V lost 2 bases, and 7 bases had no gene match. The CDR3 DNA is TGTGCCAGCAGCTTAAGACAGGGTGTAGGTCAGCCCCAGCATTTT. This sequence encodes CASSLRQGVGQPQHF.

The count of this clone is one. The chain carries TRBV25-1 and TRBJ2-7, with D uncertain. Trimming removed 1 base at V and 0 bases at J, with 1 base between. There are 12 residues in the CDR3. In germline, CDR1 is MGHDK, CDR2 SYGVNS. The CDR3 bases are TGTGCCAGCAGTGAATTCTCCTACGAGCAGTACTTC. Protein: CASSEFSYEQYF.

The chain is built from TRBV19 and TRBJ2-7; the D gene is possibly TRBD1 (6 bases). Germline loops: CDR1 LNHDA, CDR2 SQIVND (reference sequence). Trimming took 6 bases from V and 2 from J, leaving 14 bases between them. The CDR3 loop spans 14 amino acids. The CDR3 DNA reads as TGTGCCAGTAGAAAAAGGACAGAACCCTACGAGCAGTACTTC. Encoded protein: CASRKRTEPYEQYF.

The rearrangement uses TRBV5-5 and TRBJ2-7; 11 bases line up with TRBD2. There are 15 residues in the CDR3. Germline trimming cut 0 bases from V and 3 bases from J; bases unmatched to any gene: 2. Germline V gene lookup returns CDR1 SGHKS and CDR2 YYEKEE (reference sequence). The CDR3 DNA reads as TGTGCCAGCAGCTTGGGGACTAGCGGGCTCTACGAGCAGTACTTC. Residues: CASSLGTSGLYEQYF.

This clone was picked up one time. The genes are TRBV5-4 and TRBJ2-5; weak D call: TRBD1 (6 bases). The CDR3 totals 16 residues. Per the germline V gene, CDR1 is SGHNT and CDR2 is YYREEE (reference sequence). V was clipped by 2 bases and J by 5 bases, with 19 bases between them. The CDR3 nucleotides read TGTGCCAGCAGCTTCTCTGGGTGGGGGCTCGCTGAGACCCAGTACTTC. Its translation: CASSFSGWGLAETQYF.

The chain employs TRBV13 and TRBJ2-3; 7 bases agree with TRBD2. Germline V gene sequence: CDR1 PRHDT, CDR2 FYEKMQ (reference sequence). With 0 bases clipped from V and 2 bases from J, the junction kept 2 bases outside the gene matches. This CDR3 region has 15 residues. This chain's CDR3 is CASSLGSGYTDTQYF. CDR3 nucleotides: TGTGCCAGCAGCTTAGGTAGCGGGTACACAGATACGCAGTATTTT.

J is TRBJ2-3 and V is TRBV27; a weak D match, TRBD2 (5 bases). The CDR3 is 14 residues long. Trimming took 2 bases from V and 4 from J, leaving 10 bases between them. CDR1 and CDR2 (germline): MNHEY, SMNVEV (reference sequence). This CDR3 reads CASSLLPSPDTQYF. The CDR3 nucleotides are TGTGCCAGCAGTTTACTCCCTAGCCCAGATACGCAGTATTTT.

The V gene is TRBV2, the J gene TRBJ2-6; D might be TRBD2 (5 bases). Trimming removed 5 bases from V and 3 bases from J, with 11 bases in between. Germline V CDR1 and CDR2: SNHLY, FYNNEI. The CDR3 is 15 amino acids. The CDR3 DNA follows: TGTGCCAGCAGTCAAGACCGGGATGGGGCCAACGTCCTGACTTTC. Protein: CASSQDRDGANVLTF.

The chain joins TRBV6-1 to TRBJ1-1; no definite D call. V dropped 6 bases and J dropped 10 bases, with 18 bases sitting between them. CDR1 and CDR2 from the germline V gene are MNHNS and SASEGT. The CDR3 spans 13 residues. In DNA, the CDR3 is TGTGCCAGCAGAGCCCAAGTAGAATCGGGAGCTTTCTTT. Its translation: CASRAQVESGAFF.

This clone occurred once. This chain's CDR3 is CASSFRGLAGGYEQYF. In DNA form, the CDR3 reads TGTGCCAGCAGTTTCCGGGGACTAGCGGGAGGTTACGAGCAGTACTTC. J is TRBJ2-7 and V is TRBV27; TRBD2 matches at 15 bases. V shed 3 bases and J 4 bases; nucleotides not matched to a gene: 4. The V gene's germline CDR1 is MNHEY and CDR2 SMNVEV (reference sequence). This CDR3 contains 16 residues.

The chain employs TRBV2 and TRBJ2-3, with 9 bases aligning to TRBD1. From germline, CDR1 is SNHLY and CDR2 FYNNEI. V lost 4 bases to trimming and J lost 4 bases; unmatched junction nucleotides: 12. The CDR3 is 17 residues long. The CDR3 reads CASSVPGQGRRSDTQYF. DNA of the CDR3: TGTGCCAGCAGTGTCCCGGGACAGGGTAGACGGTCAGATACGCAGTATTTT.

The chain is built from TRBV30 and TRBJ1-4; tentatively, D is TRBD1 (5 bases). Trimming left V 2 bases short and J 8 bases short, with 12 bases between. CDR1 GTSNPN and CDR2 SVGIG come from the germline V gene (reference sequence). This CDR3 has 13 amino acids. The CDR3 loop reads CAWSFSRAEKLFF. CDR3 in DNA: TGTGCCTGGAGTTTTTCCAGGGCGGAAAAACTGTTTTTT.

The chain links TRBV7-2 to TRBJ1-1; tentative D call: TRBD1 (5 bases). The germline V gene encodes CDR1 SGHTA and CDR2 FQGNSA. Trimming removed 3 bases at V and 1 base at J, with 9 bases between. CDR3 size: 14 residues. In DNA form, the CDR3 reads TGTGCCAGCAGCTTTCGCAGGGAGAACACTGAAGCTTTCTTT. Its protein product is CASSFRRENTEAFF.

This sequence joins TRBV18 and TRBJ1-2, with 10 nucleotides matching TRBD1. This CDR3 comprises 16 residues. Germline assignment: CDR1 KGHSH and CDR2 LQKENI. The ends lost 2 bases at V and 4 bases at J; junction bases unmatched: 7. The chain's CDR3 is CASSPNWTGGGYGYTF. Written as DNA, the CDR3 is TGTGCCAGCTCACCAAATTGGACAGGGGGTGGCTATGGCTACACCTTC.

This rearrangement joins TRBV10-3 to TRBJ2-1, with no clear D. Between the trimmed V and J ends, which lost 0 bases and 7 bases, there was a span of 13 bases. Germline V CDR1 and CDR2: ENHRY, SYGVKD. CDR3 length: 15 amino acids. CDR3 loop: CAISESSTTFNEQFF. The CDR3, as DNA: TGTGCCATCAGTGAGTCGTCCACTACCTTTAATGAGCAGTTCTTC.

The J gene is TRBJ2-7, the V gene TRBV5-5, with TRBD1 matching 7 bases. V gave up 4 bases and J gave up 3 bases; unmatched junction bases: 7. Germline V gene lookup returns CDR1 SGHKS and CDR2 YYEKEE (reference sequence). The CDR3 has 14 amino acids. Here the CDR3 reads CASSGDRDFYEQYF. In nucleotides, the CDR3 is TGTGCCAGCAGCGGAGACAGGGATTTCTACGAGCAGTACTTC.